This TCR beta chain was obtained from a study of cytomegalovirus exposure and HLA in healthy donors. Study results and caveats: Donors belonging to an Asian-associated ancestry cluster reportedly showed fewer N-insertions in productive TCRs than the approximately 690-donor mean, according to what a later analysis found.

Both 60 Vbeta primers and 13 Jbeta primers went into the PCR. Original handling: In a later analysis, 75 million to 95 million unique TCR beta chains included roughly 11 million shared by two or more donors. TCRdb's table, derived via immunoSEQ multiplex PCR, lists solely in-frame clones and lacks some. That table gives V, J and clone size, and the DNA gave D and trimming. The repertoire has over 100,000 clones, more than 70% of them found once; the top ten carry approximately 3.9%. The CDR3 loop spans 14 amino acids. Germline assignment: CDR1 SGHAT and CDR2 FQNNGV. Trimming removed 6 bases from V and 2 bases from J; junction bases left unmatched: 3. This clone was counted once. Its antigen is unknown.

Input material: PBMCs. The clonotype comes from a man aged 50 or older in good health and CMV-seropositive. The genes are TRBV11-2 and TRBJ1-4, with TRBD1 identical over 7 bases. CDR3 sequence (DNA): TGTGCCAGCAGTCTGGACAGGACTAATGAAAAACTGTTTTTT. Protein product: CASSLDRTNEKLFF.